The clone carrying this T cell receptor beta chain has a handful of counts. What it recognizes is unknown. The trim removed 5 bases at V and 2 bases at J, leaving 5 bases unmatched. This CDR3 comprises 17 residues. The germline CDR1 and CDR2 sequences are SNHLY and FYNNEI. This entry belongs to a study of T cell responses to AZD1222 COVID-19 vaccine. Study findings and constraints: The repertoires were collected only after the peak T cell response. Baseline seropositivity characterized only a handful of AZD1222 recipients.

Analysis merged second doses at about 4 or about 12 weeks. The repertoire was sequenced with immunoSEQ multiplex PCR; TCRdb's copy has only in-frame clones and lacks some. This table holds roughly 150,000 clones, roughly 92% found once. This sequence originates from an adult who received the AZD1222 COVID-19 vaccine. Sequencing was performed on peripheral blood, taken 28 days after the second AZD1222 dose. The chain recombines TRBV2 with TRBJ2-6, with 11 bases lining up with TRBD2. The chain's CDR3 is CASSFLAGGPGANVLTF. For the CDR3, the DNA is TGTGCCAGCAGTTTCTTAGCGGGAGGGCCTGGGGCCAACGTCCTGACTTTC. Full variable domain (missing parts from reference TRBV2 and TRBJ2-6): EPEVTQTPSHQVTQMGQEVILRCVPISNHLYFYWYRQILGQKVEFLVSFYNNEISEKSEIFDDQFSVERPDGSNFTLKIRSTKLEDSAMYFCASSFLAGGPGANVLTFGAGSRLTVL.